Detailed here is one TCR beta chain. The V and J ends lost 4 bases and 5 bases, in that order; junction bases with no gene match: 6. Germline CDR1 and CDR2: SGHRS and YFSETQ. This CDR3 comprises 14 residues. This sample was taken from a study of blood T cell repertoires in COVID-19. Study processing details: Researchers report that nucleated cell counts were estimated from reference gene primer amplification. Clones were sequenced by immunoSEQ multiplex PCR, and TCRdb holds only the in-frame ones, with some missing. V and J calls and clone size are copied from that table; D and trimming were computed from the DNA. The sample holds around 100,000 clones, about 82% seen once.

Sequences were obtained from peripheral blood. The receptor was isolated from a middle-aged man with active or convalescent COVID-19. The genes are TRBV5-1 and TRBJ1-1; TRBD1 agrees at 9 bases. The CDR3 DNA reads TGCGCCAGCAGCACGGTCGGGACAGGGACTGAAGCTTTCTTT. This translates into CASSTVGTGTEAFF.